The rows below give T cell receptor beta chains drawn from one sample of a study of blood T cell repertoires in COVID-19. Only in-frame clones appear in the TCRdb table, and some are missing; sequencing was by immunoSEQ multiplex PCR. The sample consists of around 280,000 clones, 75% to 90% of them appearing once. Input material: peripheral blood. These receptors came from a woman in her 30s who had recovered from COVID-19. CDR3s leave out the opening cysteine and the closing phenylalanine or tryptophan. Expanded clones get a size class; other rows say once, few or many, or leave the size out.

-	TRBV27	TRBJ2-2	ASSLMRNTGELF
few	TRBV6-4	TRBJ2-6	ASSDSGQKGANVLT
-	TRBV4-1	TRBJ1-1	ASSQDLGNTEAF
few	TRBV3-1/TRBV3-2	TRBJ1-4	ATRQEIEKLF
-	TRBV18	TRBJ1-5	ASSPSGGSNQPQH
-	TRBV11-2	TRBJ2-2	ASSRNGLGGTGELF
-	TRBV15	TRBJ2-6	ATGTANSGANVLT
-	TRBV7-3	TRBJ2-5	ASSYAGAGETQY
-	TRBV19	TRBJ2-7	ASSIDLQAANTFYEQY
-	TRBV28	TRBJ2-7	ASSPPISLAGSSYEQY
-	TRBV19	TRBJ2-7	ASSPSGGSTYEQY
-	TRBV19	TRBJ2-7	ASAPRQGASYEQY
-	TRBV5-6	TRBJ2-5	ASSLWGLAEETQY
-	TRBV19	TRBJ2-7	ASSPGPDIVSYEQY
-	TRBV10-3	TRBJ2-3	AISDTGRAGGHADTQY
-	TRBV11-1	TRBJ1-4	ASSPDSAWNEKLF
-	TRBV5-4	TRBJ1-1	ASSQDVQPNTEAF
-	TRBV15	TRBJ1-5	ATSRVRDRGYQPQH
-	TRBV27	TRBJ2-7	ASSLSGLAGHEQY
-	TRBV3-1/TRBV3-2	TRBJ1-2	ASSQGGGVLYGYT
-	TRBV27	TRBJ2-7	ASSKRENFYEQY
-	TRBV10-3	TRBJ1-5	AISDSGQEIGQH
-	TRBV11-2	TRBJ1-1	ASSSGQGVMVAF
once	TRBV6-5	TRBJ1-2	ASSPTGGFSYGYT
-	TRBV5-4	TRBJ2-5	ASSQTGVQETQY
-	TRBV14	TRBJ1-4	ASSLRAAGNEKLF
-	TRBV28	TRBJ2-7	ASSFDSSYEQY
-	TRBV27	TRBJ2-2	ASSYRGANTGELF
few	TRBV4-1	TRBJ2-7	ASSPPGLREQY
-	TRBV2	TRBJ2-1	ASLQSWLGLAGGGFGF
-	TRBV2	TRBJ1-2	ASSFSADYGYT
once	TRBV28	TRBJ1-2	ASRDNPGGYT
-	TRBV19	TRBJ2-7	ASSIVPWREQY
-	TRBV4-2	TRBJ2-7	ASSQDRAASTYGGEQY
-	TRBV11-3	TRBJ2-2	ASRANAGANTGELF
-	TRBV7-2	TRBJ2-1	ASTWGSGGNEQF
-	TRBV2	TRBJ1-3	ASRATWTSGNTIY
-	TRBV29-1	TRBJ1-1	SAQDGGDTEAF
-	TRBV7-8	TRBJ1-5	ASSLAGQPQH
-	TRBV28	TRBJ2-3	ASSSAGGRTDTQY
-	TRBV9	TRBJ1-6	ASSVAGDWHGYNSPLH
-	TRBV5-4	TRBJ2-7	ASSDFKTSGRYEQY
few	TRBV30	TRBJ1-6	ARETGYNSPLH
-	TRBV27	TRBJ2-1	ASSLAGTPSYNEQF
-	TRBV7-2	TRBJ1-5	ASTETGGNNQPQH
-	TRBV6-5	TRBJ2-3	ASSQGDTQY
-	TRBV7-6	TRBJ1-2	ASSNSGTGGSVNYGYT
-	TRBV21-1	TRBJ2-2	ASSSGTGRTGELF
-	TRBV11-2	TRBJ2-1	ASTPPTGAAADEQF
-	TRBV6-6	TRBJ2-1	ASSYSGLAGYNEQF